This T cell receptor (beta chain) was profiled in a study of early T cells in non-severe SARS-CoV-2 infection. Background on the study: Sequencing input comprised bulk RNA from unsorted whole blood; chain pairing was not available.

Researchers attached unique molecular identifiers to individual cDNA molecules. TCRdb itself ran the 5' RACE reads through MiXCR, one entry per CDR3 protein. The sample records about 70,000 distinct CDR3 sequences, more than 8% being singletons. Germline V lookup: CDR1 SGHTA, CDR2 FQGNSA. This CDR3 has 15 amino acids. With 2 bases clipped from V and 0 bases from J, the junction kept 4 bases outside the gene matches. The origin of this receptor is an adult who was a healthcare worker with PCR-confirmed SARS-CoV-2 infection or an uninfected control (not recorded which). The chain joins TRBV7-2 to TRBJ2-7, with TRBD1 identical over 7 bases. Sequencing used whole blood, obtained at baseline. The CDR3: CASSLLWDSSYEQYF. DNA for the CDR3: TGTGCCAGCAGCTTACTCTGGGACAGCTCCTACGAGCAGTACTTC. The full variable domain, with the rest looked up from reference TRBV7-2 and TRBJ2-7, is GAGVSQSPSNKVTEKGKDVELRCDPISGHTALYWYRQSLGQGLEFLIYFQGNSAPDKSGLPSDRFSAERTGGSVSTLTIQRTQQEDSAVYLCASSLLWDSSYEQYFGPGTRLTVT.